What follows are 15 T cell receptor beta chains derived from one specimen sequenced in a study of control samples from healthy donors and cancer patients. Profiling relied on immunoSEQ multiplex PCR, and the TCRdb table lists in-frame clones only, not all of them. The profile shows approximately 110,000 clones, 83% of them singletons. The sequenced material came from blood. These receptors came from a woman in her 50s in good health.

This sequence joins TRBV12-3 or TRBV12-4 and TRBJ1-4; TRBD1 aligns across 7 bases. J gave up 8 bases and V 5 bases, and 5 bases lay outside the gene matches. CDR3 length equals 13 residues. CDR3 sequence (DNA): TGTGCCAGCAGTCCCACAGGGGTGGAAAAACTGTTTTTT. Translating it yields CASSPTGVEKLFF.

The CDR3 spells CASSQGTGNNSPLHF. The CDR3 DNA reads TGTGCCAGCAGCCAAGGGACAGGGAATAATTCACCCCTCCACTTT. The chain recombines TRBV7-2 with TRBJ1-6; 9 nucleotides align to TRBD1. This CDR3 has 15 residues. CDR1 is SGHTA and CDR2 is FQGNSA in the germline V gene. Trimming at V came to 5 bases and at J to 5 bases, leaving 4 bases not matched to a gene.

This chain connects TRBV7-2 to TRBJ2-1, with D uncertain. The CDR3 contains 16 residues. CDR1 and CDR2 from the germline V gene are SGHTA and FQGNSA. V was pared by 4 bases and J by 1 base, with 14 bases between. CDR3 DNA: TGTGCCAGCAGCTCTCTCCGGGCCCTATCCTACAATGAGCAGTTCTTC. This codes for CASSSLRALSYNEQFF.

V gene TRBV29-1 combines with J gene TRBJ2-1; 11 bases fit TRBD2. V shed 7 bases, J shed 6 bases, and the junction held 14 bases outside the gene matches. This CDR3 comprises 16 residues. Germline CDR1 reads SQVTM; CDR2 reads ANQGSEA. CDR3 sequence (DNA): TGCAGCGGAGCCGACTTCGGGACTAGCGGTACCAATGAGCAGTTCTTC. This translates into CSGADFGTSGTNEQFF.

V and J are TRBV21-1 and TRBJ2-4; the D call in the table, TRBD1, was not verified against the DNA. TRBV21-1 is termed a pseudogene. This CDR3 is 15 amino acids long. The CDR3, as DNA: TGTGCCAGCAGCAAAGTCCAGGGATCGAAAAACATTCAGTACTTC. It is translated as CASSKVQGSKNIQYF.

The chain has TRBV19 and TRBJ1-1; 8 nucleotides align to TRBD1. The CDR3 contains 14 residues. Germline V gene lookup returns CDR1 LNHDA and CDR2 SQIVND (reference sequence). V lost 5 bases and J lost 8; bases outside the gene matches: 10. The CDR3 nucleotides read TGTGCCAGTAGTCATCGGACAGGGCCCCCCGAAGCTTTCTTT. Translation: CASSHRTGPPEAFF. Variable domain in full (rest from reference TRBV19 and TRBJ1-1): DGGITQSPKYLFRKEGQNVTLSCEQNLNHDAMYWYRQDPGQGLRLIYYSQIVNDFQKGDIAEGYSVSREKKESFPLTVTSAQKNPTAFYLCASSHRTGPPEAFFGQGTRLTVV.

This clone was counted between two and nine times. The J gene is TRBJ1-1, the V gene TRBV19, with D unresolved. V was cut by 10 bases and J by 9 bases, with 15 bases left in between. This CDR3 region has 11 residues. Germline V gene sequence: CDR1 LNHDA, CDR2 SQIVND (reference sequence). The CDR3 sequence: CATHGGEQAFF. As DNA, the CDR3 is TGTGCCACGCATGGTGGGGAGCAAGCTTTCTTT.

The chain couples TRBV28 to TRBJ1-1; D gene uncertain. Germline loops: CDR1 MDHEN, CDR2 SYDVKM. CDR3 size: 12 residues. V was shortened by 5 bases and J by 0 bases, with 4 bases between the two germline ends. The CDR3 nucleotides read TGTGCCAGCAGTCGCGTGAACACTGAAGCTTTCTTT. Amino acid sequence: CASSRVNTEAFF.

V is TRBV3-1 (or the pseudogene TRBV3-2) and J is TRBJ2-1; the D gene could be TRBD1 or TRBD2 (6 bases each). CDR3 length: 15 amino acids. Germline V CDR1 and CDR2: LGHDT, YNNKEL (reference sequence). Trimming removed 3 bases at V and 6 bases at J, with 15 bases between. CDR3 sequence (DNA): TGTGCCAGCAGCCATTTCTCGGGGGCCCGCAATGAGCAGTTCTTC. The encoded protein is CASSHFSGARNEQFF.

V is TRBV5-1 and J is TRBJ2-5; TRBD1 might be the D (6 bases). The germline V gene encodes CDR1 SGHRS and CDR2 YFSETQ. The germline V and J ends were trimmed by 5 bases and 1 base, with 9 bases remaining between them. This CDR3 region has 13 residues. In nucleotides, the CDR3 is TGCGCCAGCAGAGAGACAGGCCAAGAGACCCAGTACTTC. It translates to CASRETGQETQYF.

The chain couples TRBV5-6 to TRBJ1-5; D possibly corresponds to TRBD1 (5 bases). Germline loops: CDR1 SGHDT, CDR2 YYEEEE. Between the trimmed V and J ends, which lost 0 bases and 7 bases, there was a span of 8 bases. The CDR3 is made up of 13 amino acids. CDR3 protein: CASSLDRGQPQHF. Written as DNA, the CDR3 is TGTGCCAGCAGCTTGGACCGGGGCCAGCCCCAGCATTTT.

The J gene is TRBJ2-7, the V gene TRBV6-2 or TRBV6-3, with 7 bases aligning to TRBD1. The length of the CDR3 is 15 residues. Germline V gene lookup returns CDR1 MNHEY and CDR2 SVGEGT. Losses at the gene ends were 5 bases for V and 1 base for J; bases not matched to a gene: 8. For the CDR3, the DNA is TGTGCCAGCAGTAAGACAGGGATACAGTCCTACGAGCAGTACTTC. It is translated as CASSKTGIQSYEQYF.

The chain uses TRBV18 and TRBJ2-5, with unresolved D. Germline loops: CDR1 KGHSH, CDR2 LQKENI. Trimming took off 4 bases at V and 5 bases at J, with 17 bases between the two ends. The CDR3 consists of 15 residues. The CDR3 DNA follows: TGTGCCAGCTCACTCGACCGATCCCTGGGGGAGACCCAGTACTTC. Translated: CASSLDRSLGETQYF.

The V and J genes are TRBV29-1 and TRBJ1-1, with unresolved D. V was pared by 2 bases and J by 1 base, with 5 bases between. The length of the CDR3 is 12 residues. Germline V gene lookup returns CDR1 SQVTM and CDR2 ANQGSEA. The CDR3 reads CSVEKGNTEAFF. The CDR3 DNA is TGCAGCGTTGAAAAGGGGAACACTGAAGCTTTCTTT.

The V call is TRBV3-1 (or the pseudogene TRBV3-2), the J call TRBJ1-2, with D unresolved. From germline, CDR1 is LGHDT and CDR2 YNNKEL (reference sequence). There are 15 residues in the CDR3. The germline V and J ends were trimmed by 1 base and 2 bases, with 11 bases remaining between them. CDR3 residues: CASSQAGLGNYGYTF. The DNA of the CDR3 is TGTGCCAGCAGCCAAGCCGGCCTAGGAAACTATGGCTACACCTTC.